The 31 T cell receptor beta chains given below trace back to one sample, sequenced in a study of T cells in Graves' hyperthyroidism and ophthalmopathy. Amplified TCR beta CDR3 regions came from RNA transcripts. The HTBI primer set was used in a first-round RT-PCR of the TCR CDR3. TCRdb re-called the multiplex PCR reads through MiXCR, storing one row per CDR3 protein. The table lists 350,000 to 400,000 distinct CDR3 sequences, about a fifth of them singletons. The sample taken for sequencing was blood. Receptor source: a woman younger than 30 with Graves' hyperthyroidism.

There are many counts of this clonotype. The CDR3 DNA sequence: TGTGCCAGCAAGGGAGCAGGGGTGGACACTGAAGCTTTCTTT. Residues: CASKGAGVDTEAFF. This chain connects TRBV27 to TRBJ1-1; the D gene is possibly TRBD1 (6 bases). Trimming cost V 7 bases and J 3 bases, with 15 bases left between them. Germline V gives CDR1 MNHEY, CDR2 SMNVEV (reference sequence). This CDR3 contains 14 residues.

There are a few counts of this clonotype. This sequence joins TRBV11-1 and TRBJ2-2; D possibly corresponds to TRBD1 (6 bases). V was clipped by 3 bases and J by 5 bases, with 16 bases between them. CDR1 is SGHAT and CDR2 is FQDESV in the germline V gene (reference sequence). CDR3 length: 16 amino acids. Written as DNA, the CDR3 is TGTGCCAGCAGCTTCGAACAGGGTGTAGGGACCGGGGAGCTGTTTTTT. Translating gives CASSFEQGVGTGELFF. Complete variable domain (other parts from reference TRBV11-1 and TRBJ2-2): EAEVAQSPRYKITEKSQAVAFWCDPISGHATLYWYRQILGQGPELLVQFQDESVVDDSQLPKDRFSAERLKGVDSTLKIQPAELGDSAMYLCASSFEQGVGTGELFFGEGSRLTVL.

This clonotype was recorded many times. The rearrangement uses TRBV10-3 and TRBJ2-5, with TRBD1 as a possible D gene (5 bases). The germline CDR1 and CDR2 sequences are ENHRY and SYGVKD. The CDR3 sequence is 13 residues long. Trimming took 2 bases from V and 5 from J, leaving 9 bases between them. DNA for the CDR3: TGTGCCATCAGTGAGGGATCAGGGGAGACCCAGTACTTC. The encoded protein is CAISEGSGETQYF.

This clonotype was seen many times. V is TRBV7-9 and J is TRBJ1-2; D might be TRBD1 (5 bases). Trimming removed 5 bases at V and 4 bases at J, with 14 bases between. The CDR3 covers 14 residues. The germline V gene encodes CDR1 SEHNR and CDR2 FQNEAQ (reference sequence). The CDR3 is CASSLDSPLYGYTF. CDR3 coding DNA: TGTGCCAGCAGCCTAGACAGTCCACTCTATGGCTACACCTTC.

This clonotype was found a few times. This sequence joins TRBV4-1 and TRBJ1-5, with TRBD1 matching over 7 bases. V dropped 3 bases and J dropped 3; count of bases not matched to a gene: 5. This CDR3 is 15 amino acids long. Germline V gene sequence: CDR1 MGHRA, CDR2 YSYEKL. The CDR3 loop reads CASSQGTALNQPQHF. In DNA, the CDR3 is TGCGCCAGCAGCCAGGGGACAGCCCTCAATCAGCCCCAGCATTTT.

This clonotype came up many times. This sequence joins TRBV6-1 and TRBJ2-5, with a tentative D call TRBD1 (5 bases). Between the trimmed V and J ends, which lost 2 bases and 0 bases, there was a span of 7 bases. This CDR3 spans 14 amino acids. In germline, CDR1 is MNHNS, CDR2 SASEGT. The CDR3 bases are TGTGCCAGCAGTGAACCGGACAACCAAGAGACCCAGTACTTC. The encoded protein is CASSEPDNQETQYF.

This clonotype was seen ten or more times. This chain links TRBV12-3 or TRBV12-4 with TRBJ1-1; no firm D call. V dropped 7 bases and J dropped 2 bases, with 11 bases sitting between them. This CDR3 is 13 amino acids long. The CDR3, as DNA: TGTGCCAGCAAGTTGACAACAAACACTGAAGCTTTCTTT. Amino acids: CASKLTTNTEAFF.

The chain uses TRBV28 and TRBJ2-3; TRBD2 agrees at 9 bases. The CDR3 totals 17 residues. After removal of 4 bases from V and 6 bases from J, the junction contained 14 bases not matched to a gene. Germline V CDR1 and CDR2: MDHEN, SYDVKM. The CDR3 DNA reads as TGTGCCAGCAGTTCCGTGGAGGGGCGGGGGGGCCGTGATACGCAGTATTTT. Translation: CASSSVEGRGGRDTQYF.

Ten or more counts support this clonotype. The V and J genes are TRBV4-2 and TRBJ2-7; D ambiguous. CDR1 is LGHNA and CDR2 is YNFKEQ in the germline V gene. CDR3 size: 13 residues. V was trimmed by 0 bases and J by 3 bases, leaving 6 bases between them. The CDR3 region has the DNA TGTGCCAGCAGCCAAGATATCCTCTACGAGCAGTACTTC. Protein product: CASSQDILYEQYF.

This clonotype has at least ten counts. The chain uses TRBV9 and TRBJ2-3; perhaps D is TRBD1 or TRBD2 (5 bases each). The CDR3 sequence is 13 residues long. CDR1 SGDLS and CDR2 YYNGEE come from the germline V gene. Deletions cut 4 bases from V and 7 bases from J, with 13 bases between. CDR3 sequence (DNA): TGTGCCAGCAGCCCAAGTGGGGGATATACGCAGTATTTT. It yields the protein CASSPSGGYTQYF.

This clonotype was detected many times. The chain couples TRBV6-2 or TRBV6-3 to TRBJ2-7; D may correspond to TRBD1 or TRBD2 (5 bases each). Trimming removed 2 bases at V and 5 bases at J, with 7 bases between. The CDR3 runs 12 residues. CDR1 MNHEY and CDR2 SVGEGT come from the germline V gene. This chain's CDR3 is CASSYRGHEQYF. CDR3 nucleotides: TGTGCCAGCAGTTACCGGGGCCACGAGCAGTACTTC.

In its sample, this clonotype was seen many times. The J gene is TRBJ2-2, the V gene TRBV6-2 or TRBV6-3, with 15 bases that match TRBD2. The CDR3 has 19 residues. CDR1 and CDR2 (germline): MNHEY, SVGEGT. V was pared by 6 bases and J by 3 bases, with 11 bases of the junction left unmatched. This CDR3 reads CASSRQWTSGGGYTGELFF. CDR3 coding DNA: TGTGCCAGCAGCCGACAATGGACTAGCGGGGGGGGATACACCGGGGAGCTGTTTTTT.

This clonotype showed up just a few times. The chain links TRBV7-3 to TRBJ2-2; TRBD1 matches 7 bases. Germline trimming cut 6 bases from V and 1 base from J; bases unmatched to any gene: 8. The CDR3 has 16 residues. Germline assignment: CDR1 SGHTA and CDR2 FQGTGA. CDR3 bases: TGTGCCAGCAGTCCGTTCTGGACAGGGAACACCGGGGAGCTGTTTTTT. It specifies CASSPFWTGNTGELFF. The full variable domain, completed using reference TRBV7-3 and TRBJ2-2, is GAGVSQTPSNKVTEKGKYVELRCDPISGHTALYWYRQSLGQGPEFLIYFQGTGAADDSGLPNDRFFAVRPEGSVSTLKIQRTERGDSAVYLCASSPFWTGNTGELFFGEGSRLTVL.

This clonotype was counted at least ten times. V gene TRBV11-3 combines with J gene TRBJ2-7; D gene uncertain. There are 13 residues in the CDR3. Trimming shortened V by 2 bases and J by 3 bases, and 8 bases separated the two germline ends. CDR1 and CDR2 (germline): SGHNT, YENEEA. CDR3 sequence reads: CASSLMGIYEQYF. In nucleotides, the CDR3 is TGTGCCAGCAGCTTAATGGGTATCTACGAGCAGTACTTC.

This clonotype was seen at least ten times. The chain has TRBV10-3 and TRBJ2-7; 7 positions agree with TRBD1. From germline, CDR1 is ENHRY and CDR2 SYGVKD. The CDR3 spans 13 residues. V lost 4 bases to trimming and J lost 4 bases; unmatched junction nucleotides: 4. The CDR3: CAISAGTDYEQYF. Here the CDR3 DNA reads TGTGCCATCAGTGCTGGGACAGATTACGAGCAGTACTTC.

The CDR3 loop is CASSTSPPEGQYF. In DNA, the CDR3 is TGTGCCAGCAGTACGAGTCCCCCCGAGGGGCAGTACTTC. The rearrangement joins TRBV12-3 or TRBV12-4 to TRBJ2-7; possibly TRBD2 for D (5 bases). This CDR3 contains 13 residues. V was pared by 5 bases and J by 9 bases, with 17 bases between.

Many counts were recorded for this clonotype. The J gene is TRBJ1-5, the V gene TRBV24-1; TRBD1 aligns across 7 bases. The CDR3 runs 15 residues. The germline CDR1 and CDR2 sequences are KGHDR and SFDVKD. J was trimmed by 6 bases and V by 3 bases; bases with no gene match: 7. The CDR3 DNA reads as TGTGCCACCAGTGATCACCGGACAGGTTTTCAGCCCCAGCATTTT. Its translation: CATSDHRTGFQPQHF.

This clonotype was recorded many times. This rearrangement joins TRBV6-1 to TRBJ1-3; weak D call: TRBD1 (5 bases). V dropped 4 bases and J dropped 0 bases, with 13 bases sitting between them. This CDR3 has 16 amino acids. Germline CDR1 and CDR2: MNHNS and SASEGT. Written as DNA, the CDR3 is TGTGCCAGCAGTGCCCCTCGTGGGGGCTCTGGAAACACCATATATTTT. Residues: CASSAPRGGSGNTIYF.

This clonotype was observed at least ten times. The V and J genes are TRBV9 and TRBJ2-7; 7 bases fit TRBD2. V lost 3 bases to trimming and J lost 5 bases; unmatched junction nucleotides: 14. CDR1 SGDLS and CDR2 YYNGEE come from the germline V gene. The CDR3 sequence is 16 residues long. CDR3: CASSAKSGEAADEQYF. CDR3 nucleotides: TGTGCCAGCAGCGCAAAGAGCGGGGAAGCTGCGGACGAGCAGTACTTC. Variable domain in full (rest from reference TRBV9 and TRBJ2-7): DSGVTQTPKHLITATGQRVTLRCSPRSGDLSVYWYQQSLDQGLQFLIQYYNGEERAKGNILERFSAQQFPDLHSELNLSSLELGDSALYFCASSAKSGEAADEQYFGPGTRLTVT.

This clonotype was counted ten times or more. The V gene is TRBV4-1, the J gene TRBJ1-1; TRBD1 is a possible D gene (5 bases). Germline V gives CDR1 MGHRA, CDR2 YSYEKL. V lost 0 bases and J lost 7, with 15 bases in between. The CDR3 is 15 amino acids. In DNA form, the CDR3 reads TGCGCCAGCAGCCAAGATCCGGTCAGGGAGGGTGAAGCTTTCTTT. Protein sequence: CASSQDPVREGEAFF.

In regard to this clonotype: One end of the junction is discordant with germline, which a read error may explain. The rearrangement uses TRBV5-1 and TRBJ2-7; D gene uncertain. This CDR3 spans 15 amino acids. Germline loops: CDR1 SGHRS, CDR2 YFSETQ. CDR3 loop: CASSLGLGPGYEQCF. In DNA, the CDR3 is TGCGCCAGCAGCTTGGGGCTTGGTCCCGGTTACGAGCAGTGCTTC.

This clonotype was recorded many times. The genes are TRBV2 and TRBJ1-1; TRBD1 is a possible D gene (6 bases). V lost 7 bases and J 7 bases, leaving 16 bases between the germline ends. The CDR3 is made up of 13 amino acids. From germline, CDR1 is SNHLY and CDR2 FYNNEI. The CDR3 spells CASNKLQGSEAFF. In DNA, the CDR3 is TGTGCCAGCAACAAATTACAGGGCAGTGAAGCTTTCTTT.

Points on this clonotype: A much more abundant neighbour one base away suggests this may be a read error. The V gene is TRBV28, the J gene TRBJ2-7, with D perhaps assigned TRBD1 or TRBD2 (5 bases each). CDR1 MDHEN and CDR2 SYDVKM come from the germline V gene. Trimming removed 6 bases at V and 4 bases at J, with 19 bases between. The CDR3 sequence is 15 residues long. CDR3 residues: CASRSDGDLVYEQYF. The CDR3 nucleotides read TGTGCCAGCAGATCGGATGGGGACCTGGTTTACGAGCAGTACTTC.

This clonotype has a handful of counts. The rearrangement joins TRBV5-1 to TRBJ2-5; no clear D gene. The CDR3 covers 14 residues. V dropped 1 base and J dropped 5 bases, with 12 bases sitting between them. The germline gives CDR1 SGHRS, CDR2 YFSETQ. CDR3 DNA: TGCGCCAGCAGCTTGCGGCCGACCCGGGAGACCCAGTACTTC. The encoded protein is CASSLRPTRETQYF.

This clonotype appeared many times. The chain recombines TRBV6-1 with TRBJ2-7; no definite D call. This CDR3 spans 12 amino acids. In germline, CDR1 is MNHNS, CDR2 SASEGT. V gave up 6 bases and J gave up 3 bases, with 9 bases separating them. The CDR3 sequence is CASRANSYEQYF. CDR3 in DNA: TGTGCCAGCAGGGCTAACAGCTACGAGCAGTACTTC.

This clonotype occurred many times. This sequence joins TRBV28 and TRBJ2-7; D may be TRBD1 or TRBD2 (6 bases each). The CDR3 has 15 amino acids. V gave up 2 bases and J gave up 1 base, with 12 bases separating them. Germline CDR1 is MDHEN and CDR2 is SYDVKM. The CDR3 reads CASSLRGDGSYEQYF. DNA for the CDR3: TGTGCCAGCAGTTTAAGGGGGGACGGATCCTACGAGCAGTACTTC.

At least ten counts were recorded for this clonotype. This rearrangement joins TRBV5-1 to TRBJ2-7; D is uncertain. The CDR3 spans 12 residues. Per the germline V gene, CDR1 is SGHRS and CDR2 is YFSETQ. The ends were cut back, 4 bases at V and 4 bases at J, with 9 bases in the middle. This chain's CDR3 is CASSLGKYEQYF. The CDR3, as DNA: TGCGCCAGCAGCCTCGGAAAGTACGAGCAGTACTTC.

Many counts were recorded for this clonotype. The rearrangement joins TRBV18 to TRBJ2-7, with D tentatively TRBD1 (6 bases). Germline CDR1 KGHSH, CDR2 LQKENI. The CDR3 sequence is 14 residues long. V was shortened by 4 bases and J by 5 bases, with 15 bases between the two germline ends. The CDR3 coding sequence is TGTGCCAGCTCACTGGGAAACAGGGCCGACGAGCAGTACTTC. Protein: CASSLGNRADEQYF.

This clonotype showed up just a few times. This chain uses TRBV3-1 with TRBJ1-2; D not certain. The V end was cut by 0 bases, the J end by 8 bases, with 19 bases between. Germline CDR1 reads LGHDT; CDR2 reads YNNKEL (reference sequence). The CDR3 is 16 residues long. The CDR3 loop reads CASSQDLRARTRGYTF. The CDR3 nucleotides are TGTGCCAGCAGCCAAGATTTGAGGGCTAGGACGCGGGGCTACACCTTC.

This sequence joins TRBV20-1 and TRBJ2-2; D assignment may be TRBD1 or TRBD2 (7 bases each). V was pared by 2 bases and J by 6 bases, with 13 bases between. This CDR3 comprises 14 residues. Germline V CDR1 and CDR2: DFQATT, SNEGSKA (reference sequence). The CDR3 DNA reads TGCAGTGCTAGAACAGGGGAGGGGGCCGGGGAGCTGTTTTTT. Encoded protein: CSARTGEGAGELFF.

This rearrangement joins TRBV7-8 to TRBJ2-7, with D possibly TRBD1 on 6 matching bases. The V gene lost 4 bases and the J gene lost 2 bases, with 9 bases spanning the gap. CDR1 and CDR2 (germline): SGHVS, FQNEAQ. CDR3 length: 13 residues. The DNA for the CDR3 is TGTGCCAGCAGCTCGGACAGCACCTACGAGCAGTACTTC. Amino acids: CASSSDSTYEQYF. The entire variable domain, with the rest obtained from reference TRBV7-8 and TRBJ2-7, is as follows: GAGVSQSPRYKVAKRGQDVALRCDPISGHVSLFWYQQALGQGPEFLTYFQNEAQLDKSGLPSDRFFAERPEGSVSTLKIQRTQQEDSAVYLCASSSDSTYEQYFGPGTRLTVT.